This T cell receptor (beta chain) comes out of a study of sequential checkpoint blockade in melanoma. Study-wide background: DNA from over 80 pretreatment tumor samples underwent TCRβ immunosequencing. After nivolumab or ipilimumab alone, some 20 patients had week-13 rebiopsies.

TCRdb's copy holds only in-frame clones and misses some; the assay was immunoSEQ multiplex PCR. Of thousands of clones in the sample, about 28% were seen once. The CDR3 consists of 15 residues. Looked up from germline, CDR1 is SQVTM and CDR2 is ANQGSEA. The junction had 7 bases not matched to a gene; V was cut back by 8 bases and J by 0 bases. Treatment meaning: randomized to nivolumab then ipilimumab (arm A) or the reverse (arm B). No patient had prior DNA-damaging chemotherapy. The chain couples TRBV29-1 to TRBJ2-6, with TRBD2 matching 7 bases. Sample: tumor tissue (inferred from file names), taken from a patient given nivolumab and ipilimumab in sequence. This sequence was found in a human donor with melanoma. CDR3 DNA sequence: TGCAGCTTTACGGGGGGTAGCTCTGGGGCCAACGTCCTGACTTTC. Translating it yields CSFTGGSSGANVLTF.